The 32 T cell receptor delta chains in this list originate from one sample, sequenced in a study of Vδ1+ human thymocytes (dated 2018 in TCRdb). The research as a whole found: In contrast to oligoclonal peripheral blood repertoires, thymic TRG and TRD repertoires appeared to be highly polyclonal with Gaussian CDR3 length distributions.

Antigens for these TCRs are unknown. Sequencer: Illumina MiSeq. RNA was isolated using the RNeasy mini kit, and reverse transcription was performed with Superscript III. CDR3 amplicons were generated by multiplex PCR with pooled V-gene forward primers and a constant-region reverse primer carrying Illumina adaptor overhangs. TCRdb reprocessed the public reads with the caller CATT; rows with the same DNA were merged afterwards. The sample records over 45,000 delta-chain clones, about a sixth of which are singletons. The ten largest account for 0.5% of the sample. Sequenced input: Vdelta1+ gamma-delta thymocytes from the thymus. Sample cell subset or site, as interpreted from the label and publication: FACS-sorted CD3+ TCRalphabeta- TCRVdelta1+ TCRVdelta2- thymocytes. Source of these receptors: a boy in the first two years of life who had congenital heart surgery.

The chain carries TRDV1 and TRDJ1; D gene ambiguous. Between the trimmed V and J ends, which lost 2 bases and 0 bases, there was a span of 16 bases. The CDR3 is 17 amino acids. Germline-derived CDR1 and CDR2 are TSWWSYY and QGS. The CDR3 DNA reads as TGTGCTCTTGGGGAAAGGGCGCCACGTGGGTACACCGATAAACTCATCTTT. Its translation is CALGERAPRGYTDKLIF.

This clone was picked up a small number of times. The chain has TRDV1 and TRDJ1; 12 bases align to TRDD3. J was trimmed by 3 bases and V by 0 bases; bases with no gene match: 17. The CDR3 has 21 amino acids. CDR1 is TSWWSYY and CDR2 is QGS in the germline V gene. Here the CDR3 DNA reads TGTGCTCTTGGGGAACTAACGCTTTCTACTGGGGGATACCTCTATGCCGATAAACTCATCTTT. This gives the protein CALGELTLSTGGYLYADKLIF.

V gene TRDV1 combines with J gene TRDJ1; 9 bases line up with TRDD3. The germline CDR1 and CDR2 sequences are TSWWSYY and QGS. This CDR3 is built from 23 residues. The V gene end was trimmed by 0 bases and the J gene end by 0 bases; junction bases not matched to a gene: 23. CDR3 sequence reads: CALGELKPYWGTPTPRYTDKLIF. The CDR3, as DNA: TGTGCTCTTGGGGAACTAAAGCCGTACTGGGGGACCCCTACACCCCGGTACACCGATAAACTCATCTTT.

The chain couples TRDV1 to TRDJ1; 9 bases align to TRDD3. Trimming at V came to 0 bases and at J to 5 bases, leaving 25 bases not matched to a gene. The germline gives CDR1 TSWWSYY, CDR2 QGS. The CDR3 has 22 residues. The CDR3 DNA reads TGTGCTCTTGGGGAACTCTTTAGGGGCGGGAGGACGTTCCCGGGGATACGAGATAAACTCATCTTT. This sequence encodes CALGELFRGGRTFPGIRDKLIF.

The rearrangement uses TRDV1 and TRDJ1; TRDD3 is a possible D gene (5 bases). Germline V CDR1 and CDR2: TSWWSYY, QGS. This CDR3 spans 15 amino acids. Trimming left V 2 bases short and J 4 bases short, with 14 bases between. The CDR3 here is CALGEGPGARDKLIF. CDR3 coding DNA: TGTGCTCTTGGGGAAGGACCGGGGGCCCGCGATAAACTCATCTTT.

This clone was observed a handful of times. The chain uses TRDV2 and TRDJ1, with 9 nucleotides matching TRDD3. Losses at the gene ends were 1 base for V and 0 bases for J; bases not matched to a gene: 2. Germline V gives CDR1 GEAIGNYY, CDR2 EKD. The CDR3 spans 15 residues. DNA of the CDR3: TGTGCCTGTGACACGGCTGGGGGATACACCGATAAACTCATCTTT. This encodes CACDTAGGYTDKLIF.

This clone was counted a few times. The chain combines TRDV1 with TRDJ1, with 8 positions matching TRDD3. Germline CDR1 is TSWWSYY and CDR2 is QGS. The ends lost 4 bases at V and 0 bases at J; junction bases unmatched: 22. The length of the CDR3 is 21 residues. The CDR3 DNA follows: TGTGCTCTTGGGGGCCCTTCCCTCTCGAGGGGGGATAAATGGTACACCGATAAACTCATCTTT. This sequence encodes CALGGPSLSRGDKWYTDKLIF.

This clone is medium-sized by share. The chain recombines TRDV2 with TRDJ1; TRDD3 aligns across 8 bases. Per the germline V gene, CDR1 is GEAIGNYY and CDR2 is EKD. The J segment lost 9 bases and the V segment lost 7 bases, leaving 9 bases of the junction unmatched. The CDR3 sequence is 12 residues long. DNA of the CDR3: TGTGCCTGCCAACTGGGGGTTCACGAACTCATCTTT. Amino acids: CACQLGVHELIF.

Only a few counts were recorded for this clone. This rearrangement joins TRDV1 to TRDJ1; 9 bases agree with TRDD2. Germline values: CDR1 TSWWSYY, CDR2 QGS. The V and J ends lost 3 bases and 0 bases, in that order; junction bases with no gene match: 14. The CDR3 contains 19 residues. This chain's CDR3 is CALGDGPSYVGGYTDKLIF. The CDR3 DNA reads TGTGCTCTTGGGGACGGGCCTTCCTACGTAGGGGGATACACCGATAAACTCATCTTT.

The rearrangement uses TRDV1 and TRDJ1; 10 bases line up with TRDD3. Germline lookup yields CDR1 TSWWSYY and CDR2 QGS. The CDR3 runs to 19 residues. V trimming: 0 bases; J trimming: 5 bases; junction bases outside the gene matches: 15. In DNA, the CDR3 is TGTGCTCTTGGGGAACTCCCCCCCCGTACTGGGGGATGGGGAGATAAACTCATCTTT. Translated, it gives CALGELPPRTGGWGDKLIF.

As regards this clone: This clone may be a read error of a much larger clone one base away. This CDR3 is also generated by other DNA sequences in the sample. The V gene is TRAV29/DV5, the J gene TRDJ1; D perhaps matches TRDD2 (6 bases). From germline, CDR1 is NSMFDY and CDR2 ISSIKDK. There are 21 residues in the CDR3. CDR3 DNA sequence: TGTGCCGCAACCCTGATATCTTCCTTCCACGGGTTTGCACCGCGATCTGATAAACTCATCTTT. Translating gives CAATLISSFHGFAPRSDKLIF.

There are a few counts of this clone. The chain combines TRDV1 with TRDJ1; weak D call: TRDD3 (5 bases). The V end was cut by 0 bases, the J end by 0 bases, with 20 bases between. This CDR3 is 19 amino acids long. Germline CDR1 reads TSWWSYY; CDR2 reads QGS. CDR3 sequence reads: CALGELYWVSPGDTDKLIF. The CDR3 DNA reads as TGTGCTCTTGGGGAACTGTATTGGGTCTCCCCGGGGGACACCGATAAACTCATCTTT.

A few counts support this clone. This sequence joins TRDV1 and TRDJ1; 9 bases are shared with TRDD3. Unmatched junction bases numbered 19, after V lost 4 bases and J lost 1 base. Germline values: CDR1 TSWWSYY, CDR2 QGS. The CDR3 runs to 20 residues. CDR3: CALGGKEGPDDWGSTDKLIF. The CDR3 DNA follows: TGTGCTCTTGGGGGTAAAGAGGGGCCCGATGACTGGGGGAGCACCGATAAACTCATCTTT.

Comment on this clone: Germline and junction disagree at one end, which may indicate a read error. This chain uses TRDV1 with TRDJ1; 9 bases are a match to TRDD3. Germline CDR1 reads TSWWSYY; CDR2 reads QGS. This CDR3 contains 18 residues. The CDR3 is CALGELSSPGDTPDKLIF. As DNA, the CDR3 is TGTGCTCTTGGAGAACTGTCCTCTCCGGGGGATACTCCGGATAAACTCATCTTT.

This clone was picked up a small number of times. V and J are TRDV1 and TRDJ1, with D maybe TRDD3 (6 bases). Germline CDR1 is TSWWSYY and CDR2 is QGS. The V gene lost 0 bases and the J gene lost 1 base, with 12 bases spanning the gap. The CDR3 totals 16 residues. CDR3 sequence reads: CALGELYGGRTDKLIF. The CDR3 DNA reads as TGTGCTCTTGGGGAACTTTATGGGGGGCGCACCGATAAACTCATCTTT.

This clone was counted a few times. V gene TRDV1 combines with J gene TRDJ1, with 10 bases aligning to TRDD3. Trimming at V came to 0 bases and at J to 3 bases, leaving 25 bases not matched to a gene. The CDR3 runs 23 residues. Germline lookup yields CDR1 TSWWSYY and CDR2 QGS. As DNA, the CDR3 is TGTGCTCTTGGGGAACTGATCTTAGAAGGAGGGGGATACGCGTATCTGGGAGCCGATAAACTCATCTTT. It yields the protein CALGELILEGGGYAYLGADKLIF.

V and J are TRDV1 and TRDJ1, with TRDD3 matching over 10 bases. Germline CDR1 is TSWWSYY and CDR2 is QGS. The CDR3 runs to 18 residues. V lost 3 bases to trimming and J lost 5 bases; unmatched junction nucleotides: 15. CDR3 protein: CALGDRLPDWGIWDKLIF. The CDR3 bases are TGTGCTCTTGGGGACCGACTTCCCGACTGGGGGATCTGGGATAAACTCATCTTT.

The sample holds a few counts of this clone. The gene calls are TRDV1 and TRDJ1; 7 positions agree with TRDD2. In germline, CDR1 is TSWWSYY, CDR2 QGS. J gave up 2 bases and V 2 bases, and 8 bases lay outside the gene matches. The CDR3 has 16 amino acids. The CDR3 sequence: CALGESVPTSTDKLIF. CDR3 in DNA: TGTGCTCTTGGGGAATCGGTTCCTACATCAACCGATAAACTCATCTTT.

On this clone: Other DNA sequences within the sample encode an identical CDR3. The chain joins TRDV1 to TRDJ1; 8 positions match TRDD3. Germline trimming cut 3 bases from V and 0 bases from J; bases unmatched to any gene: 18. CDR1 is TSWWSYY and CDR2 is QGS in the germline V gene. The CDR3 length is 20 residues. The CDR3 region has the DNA TGTGCTCTTGGGGACCTTTTCCCCACTGGGGGCCACATATACACCGATAAACTCATCTTT. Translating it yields CALGDLFPTGGHIYTDKLIF.

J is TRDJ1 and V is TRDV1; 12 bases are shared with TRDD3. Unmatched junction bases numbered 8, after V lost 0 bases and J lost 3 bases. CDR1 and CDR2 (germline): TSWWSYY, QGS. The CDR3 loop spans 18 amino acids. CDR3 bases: TGTGCTCTTGGGGAACTACGGCTTACTGGGGGATACCCCGATAAACTCATCTTT. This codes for CALGELRLTGGYPDKLIF.

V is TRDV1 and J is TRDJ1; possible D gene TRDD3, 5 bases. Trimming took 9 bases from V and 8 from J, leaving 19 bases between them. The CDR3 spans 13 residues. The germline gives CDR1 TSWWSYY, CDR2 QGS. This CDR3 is CALGSRIGMKLIF. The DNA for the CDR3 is TGTGCTCTAGGTTCCAGGATTGGGATGAAACTCATCTTT.

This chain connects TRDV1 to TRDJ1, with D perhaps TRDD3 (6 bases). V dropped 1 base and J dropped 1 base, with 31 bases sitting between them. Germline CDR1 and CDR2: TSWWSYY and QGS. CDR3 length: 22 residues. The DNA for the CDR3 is TGTGCTCTTGGGGAACCAGCCGCCTGCTTACCCCGTACTGGGTATCCCACCGATAAACTCATCTTT. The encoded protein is CALGEPAACLPRTGYPTDKLIF.

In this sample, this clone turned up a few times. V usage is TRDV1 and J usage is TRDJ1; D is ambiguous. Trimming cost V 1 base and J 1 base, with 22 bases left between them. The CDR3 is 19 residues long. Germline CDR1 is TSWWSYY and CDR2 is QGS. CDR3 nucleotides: TGTGCTCTTGGGGAACCCGATCGTCCGAGACAGACTCTCACCGATAAACTCATCTTT. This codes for CALGEPDRPRQTLTDKLIF.

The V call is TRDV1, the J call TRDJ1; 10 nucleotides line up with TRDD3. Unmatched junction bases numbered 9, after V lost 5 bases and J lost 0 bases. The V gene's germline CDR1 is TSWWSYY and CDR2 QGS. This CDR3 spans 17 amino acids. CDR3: CALGYSYWGMYTDKLIF. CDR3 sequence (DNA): TGTGCTCTTGGGTACTCCTACTGGGGGATGTACACCGATAAACTCATCTTT.

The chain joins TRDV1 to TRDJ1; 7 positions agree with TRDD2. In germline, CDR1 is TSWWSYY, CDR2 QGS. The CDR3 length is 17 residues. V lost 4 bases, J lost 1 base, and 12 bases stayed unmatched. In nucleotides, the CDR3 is TGTGCTCTTGGGGGCGTACTCCGCCTTCCTCGCACCGATAAACTCATCTTT. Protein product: CALGGVLRLPRTDKLIF.

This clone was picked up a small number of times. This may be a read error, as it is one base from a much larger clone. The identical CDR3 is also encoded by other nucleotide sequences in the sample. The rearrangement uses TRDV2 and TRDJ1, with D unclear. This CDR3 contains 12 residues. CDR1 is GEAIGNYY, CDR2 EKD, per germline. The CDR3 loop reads CACDTGRDKLIF. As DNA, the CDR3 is TGTGCCTGTGACACCGGCCGCGATAAGCTCATCTTT.

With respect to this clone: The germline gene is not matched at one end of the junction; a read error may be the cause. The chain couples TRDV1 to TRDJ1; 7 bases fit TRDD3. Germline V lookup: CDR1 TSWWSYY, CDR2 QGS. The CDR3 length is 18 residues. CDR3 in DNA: TGTGCTCCTGGGCCCTTTAGTGGTGTTGGATACGACCCCGATAAACTCATCTTT. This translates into CAPGPFSGVGYDPDKLIF.

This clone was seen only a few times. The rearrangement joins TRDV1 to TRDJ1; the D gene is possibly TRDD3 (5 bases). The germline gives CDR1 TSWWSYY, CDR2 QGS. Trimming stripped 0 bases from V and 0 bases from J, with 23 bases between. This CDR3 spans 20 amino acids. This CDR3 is CALGELCIAGGYTYTDKLIF. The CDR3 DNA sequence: TGTGCTCTTGGGGAACTATGTATTGCGGGGGGTTATACGTACACCGATAAACTCATCTTT.

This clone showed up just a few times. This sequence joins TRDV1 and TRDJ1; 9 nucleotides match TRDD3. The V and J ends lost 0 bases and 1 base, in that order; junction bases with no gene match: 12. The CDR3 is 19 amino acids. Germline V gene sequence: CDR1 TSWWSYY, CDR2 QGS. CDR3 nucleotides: TGTGCTCTTGGGGAACTCGTTCCTACATACTGGGGGACCACCGATAAACTCATCTTT. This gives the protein CALGELVPTYWGTTDKLIF.

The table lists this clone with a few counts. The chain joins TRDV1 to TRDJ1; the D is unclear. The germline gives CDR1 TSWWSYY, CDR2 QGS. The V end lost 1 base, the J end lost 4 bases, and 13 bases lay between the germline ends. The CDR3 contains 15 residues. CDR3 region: CALGEPPGPSDKLIF. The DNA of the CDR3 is TGTGCTCTTGGGGAACCTCCGGGGCCCAGCGATAAACTCATCTTT.

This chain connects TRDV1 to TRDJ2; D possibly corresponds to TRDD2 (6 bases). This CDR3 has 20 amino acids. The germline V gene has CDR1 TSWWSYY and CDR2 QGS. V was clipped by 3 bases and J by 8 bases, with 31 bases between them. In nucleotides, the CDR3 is TGTGCTCTTGGGGATCCGGGGGCCTTCCCCCGTCTGGATGGAGGGGCACAACTCTTCTTT. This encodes CALGDPGAFPRLDGGAQLFF.

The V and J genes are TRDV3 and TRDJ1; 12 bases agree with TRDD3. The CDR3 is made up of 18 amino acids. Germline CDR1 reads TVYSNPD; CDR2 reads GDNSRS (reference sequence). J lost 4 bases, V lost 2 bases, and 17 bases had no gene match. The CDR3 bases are TGTGCCTTTCTACGTTCCTCGTACTGGGGGATACACGTCGATAAACTCATCTTT. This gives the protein CAFLRSSYWGIHVDKLIF.